This T cell receptor (beta chain) was profiled in a study of blood T cell repertoires in COVID-19. Study at large: Whether acute or convalescent, the COVID-19 samples came from the United States, Italy and Spain.

Under the authors' procedure: By means of reference gene primer amplification, nucleated cell counts were estimated. Clones were sequenced by immunoSEQ multiplex PCR, and TCRdb holds only the in-frame ones, with some missing. That table furnishes V, J and clone size, whereas the DNA furnished D and trimming. The sample records about 200,000 clones, around nine tenths being singletons. The germline V gene has CDR1 SGHTS and CDR2 YDEGEE. Losses at the gene ends were 0 bases for V and 4 bases for J; bases not matched to a gene: 14. The CDR3 contains 20 residues. Sequencing used peripheral blood. The source of this sequence is a man aged 60 to 75 with acute or convalescent COVID-19. The rearrangement links TRBV5-8 to TRBJ2-1; 12 bases are shared with TRBD2. The CDR3 region is CASSLAGLAGGNRGYNEQFF. The DNA of the CDR3 is TGTGCCAGCAGCTTGGCCGGTCTAGCGGGGGGGAACAGGGGATACAATGAGCAGTTCTTC. The whole variable domain, remainder taken from reference TRBV5-8 and TRBJ2-1, is EAGVTQSPTHLIKTRGQQATLRCSPISGHTSVYWYQQALGLGLQFLLWYDEGEERNRGNFPPRFSGRQFPNYSSELNVNALELEDSALYLCASSLAGLAGGNRGYNEQFFGPGTRLTVL.